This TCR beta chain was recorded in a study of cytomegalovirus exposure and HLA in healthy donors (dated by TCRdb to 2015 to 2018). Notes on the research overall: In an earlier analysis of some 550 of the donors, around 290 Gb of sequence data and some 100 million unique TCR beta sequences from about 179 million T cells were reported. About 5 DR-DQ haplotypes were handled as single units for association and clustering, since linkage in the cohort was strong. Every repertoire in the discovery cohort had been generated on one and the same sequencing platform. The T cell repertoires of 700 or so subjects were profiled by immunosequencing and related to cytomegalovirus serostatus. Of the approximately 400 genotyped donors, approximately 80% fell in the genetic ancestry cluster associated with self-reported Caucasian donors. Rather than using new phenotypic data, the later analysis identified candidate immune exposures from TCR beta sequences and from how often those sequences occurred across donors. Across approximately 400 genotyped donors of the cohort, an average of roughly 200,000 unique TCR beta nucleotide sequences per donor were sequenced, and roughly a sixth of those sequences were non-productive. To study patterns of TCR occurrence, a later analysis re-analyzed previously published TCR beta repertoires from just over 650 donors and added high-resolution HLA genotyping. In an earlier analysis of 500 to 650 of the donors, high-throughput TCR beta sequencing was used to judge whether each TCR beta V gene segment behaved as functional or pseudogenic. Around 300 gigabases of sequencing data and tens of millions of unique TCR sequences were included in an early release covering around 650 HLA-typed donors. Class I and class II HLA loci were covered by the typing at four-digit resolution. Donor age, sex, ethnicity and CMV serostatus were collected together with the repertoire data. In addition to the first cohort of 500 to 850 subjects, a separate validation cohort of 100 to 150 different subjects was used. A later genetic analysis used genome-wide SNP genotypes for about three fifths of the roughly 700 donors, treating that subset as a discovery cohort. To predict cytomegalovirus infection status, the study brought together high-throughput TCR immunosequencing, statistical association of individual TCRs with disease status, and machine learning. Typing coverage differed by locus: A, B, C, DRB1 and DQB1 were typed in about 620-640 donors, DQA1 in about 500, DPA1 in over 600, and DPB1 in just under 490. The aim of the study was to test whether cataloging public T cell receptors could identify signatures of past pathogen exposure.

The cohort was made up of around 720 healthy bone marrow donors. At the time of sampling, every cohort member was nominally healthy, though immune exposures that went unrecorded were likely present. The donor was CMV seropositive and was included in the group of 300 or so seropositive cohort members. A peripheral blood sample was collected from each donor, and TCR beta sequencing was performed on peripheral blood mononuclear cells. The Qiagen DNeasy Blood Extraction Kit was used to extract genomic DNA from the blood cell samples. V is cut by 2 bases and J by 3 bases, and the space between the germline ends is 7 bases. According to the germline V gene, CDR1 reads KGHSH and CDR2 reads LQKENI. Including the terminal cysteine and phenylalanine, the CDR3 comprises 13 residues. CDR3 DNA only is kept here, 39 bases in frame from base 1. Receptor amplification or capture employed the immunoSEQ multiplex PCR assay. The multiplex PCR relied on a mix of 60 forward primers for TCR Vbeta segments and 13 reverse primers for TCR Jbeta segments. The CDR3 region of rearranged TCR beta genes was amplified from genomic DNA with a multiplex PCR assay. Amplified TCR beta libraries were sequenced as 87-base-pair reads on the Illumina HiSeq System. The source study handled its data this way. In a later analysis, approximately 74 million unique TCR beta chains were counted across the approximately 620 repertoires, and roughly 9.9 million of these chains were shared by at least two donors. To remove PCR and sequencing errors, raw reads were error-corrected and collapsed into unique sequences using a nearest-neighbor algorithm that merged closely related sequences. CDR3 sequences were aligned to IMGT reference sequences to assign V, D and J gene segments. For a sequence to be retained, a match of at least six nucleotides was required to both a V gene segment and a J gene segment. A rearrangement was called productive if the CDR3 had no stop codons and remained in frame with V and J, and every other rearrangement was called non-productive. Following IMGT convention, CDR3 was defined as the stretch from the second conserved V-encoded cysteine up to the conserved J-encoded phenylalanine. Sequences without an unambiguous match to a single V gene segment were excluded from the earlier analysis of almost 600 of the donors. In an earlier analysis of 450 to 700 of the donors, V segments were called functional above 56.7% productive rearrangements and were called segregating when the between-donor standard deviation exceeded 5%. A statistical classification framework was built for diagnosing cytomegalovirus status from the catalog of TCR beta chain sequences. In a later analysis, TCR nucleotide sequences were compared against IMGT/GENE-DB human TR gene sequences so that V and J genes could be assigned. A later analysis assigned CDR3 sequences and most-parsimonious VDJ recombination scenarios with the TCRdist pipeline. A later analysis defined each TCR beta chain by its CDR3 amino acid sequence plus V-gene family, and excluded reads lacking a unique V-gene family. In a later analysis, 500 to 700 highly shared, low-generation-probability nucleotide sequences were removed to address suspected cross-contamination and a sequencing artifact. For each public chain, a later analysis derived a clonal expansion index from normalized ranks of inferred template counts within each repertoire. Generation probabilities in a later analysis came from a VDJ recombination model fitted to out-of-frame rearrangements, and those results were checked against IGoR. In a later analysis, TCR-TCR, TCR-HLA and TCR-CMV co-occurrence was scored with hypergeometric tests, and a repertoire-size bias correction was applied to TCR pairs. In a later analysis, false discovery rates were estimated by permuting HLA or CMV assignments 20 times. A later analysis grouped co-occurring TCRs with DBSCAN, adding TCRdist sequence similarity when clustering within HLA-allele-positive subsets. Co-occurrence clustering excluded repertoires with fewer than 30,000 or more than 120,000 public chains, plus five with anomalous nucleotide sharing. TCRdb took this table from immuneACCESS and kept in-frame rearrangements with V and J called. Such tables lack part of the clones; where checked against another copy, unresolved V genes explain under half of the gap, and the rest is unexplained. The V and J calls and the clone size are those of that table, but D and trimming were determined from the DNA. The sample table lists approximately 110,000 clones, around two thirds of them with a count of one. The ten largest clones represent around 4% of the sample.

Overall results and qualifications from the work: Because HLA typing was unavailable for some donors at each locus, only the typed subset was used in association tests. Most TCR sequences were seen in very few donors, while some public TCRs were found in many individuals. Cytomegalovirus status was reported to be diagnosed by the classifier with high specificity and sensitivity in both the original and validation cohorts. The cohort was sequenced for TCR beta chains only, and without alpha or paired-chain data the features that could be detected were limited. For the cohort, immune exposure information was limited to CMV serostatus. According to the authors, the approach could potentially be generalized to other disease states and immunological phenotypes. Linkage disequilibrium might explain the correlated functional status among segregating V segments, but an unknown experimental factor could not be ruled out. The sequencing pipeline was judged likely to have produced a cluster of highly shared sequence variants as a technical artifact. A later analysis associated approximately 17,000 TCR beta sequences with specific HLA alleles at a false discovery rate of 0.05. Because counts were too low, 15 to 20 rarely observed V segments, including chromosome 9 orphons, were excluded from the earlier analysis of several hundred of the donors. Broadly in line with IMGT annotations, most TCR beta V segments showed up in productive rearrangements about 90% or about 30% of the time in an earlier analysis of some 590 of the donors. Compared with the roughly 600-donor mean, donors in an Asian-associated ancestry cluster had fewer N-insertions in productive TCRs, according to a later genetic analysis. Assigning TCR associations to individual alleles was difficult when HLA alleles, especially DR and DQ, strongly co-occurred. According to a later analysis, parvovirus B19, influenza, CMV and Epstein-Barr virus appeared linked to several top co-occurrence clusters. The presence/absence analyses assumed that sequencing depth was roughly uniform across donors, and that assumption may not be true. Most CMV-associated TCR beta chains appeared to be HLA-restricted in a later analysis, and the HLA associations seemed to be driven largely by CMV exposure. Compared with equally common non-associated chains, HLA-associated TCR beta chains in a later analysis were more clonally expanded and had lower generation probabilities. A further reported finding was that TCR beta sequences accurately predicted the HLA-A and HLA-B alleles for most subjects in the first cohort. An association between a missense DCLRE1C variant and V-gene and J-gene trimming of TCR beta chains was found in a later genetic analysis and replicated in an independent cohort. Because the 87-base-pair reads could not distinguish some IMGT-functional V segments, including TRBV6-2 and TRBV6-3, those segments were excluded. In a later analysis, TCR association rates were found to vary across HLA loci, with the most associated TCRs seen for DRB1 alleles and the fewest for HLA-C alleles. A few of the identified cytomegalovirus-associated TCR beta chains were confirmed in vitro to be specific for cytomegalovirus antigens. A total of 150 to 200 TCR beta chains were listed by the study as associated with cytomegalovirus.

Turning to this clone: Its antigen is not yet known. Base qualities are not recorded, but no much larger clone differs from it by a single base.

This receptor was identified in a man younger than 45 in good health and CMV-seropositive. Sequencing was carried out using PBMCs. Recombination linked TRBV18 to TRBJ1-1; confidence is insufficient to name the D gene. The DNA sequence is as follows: TGTGCCAGCTCACCAATGGGCTACACTGAAGCTTTCTTT. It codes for CASSPMGYTEAFF.